These 3 T cell receptor beta chains share one sample of origin, sequenced in a study of T-cell reconstitution after alpha-beta-depleted transplantation in children. The TCRbeta library was prepared with unique molecular identifiers. TCRdb passed the PCR reads through MiXCR, listing each CDR3 protein once. The sample comprises 450,000 to 550,000 distinct CDR3 sequences, approximately 10% of which are singletons, and around 13% rests with the top ten. Sequencing was performed on PBMCs, mostly from graft donor cells, taken 180 days after TCRalphabeta/CD19-depleted stem cell transplant. Source of these receptors: a female patient aged 2-9 years who had a stem cell transplant for aplastic anemia, so the T cells may come from the graft donor.

The V and J genes are TRBV13 and TRBJ2-2; D gene unclear. The CDR3 runs to 16 residues. V lost 6 bases and J lost 5, with 19 bases in between. The germline gives CDR1 PRHDT, CDR2 FYEKMQ (reference sequence). This CDR3 reads CASSYEARIGTGELFF. CDR3 in DNA: TGTGCCAGCAGTTATGAGGCGCGGATCGGGACCGGGGAGCTGTTTTTT.

This clonotype occurred a few times. V is TRBV28 and J is TRBJ2-3; 12 bases line up with TRBD1. This CDR3 region has 14 residues. V dropped 8 bases and J dropped 7; count of bases not matched to a gene: 7. Germline CDR1 is MDHEN and CDR2 is SYDVKM. The CDR3 sequence is CASLMGQGAYTQYF. In DNA form, the CDR3 reads TGTGCCAGCCTAATGGGACAGGGGGCCTATACGCAGTATTTT.

The rearrangement uses TRBV14 and TRBJ1-2; D remains unclear. This CDR3 region has 13 residues. CDR1 is SGHDN, CDR2 FVKESK, per germline. V was trimmed by 4 bases and J by 8 bases, leaving 14 bases between them. The CDR3 loop reads CASSLGGRLGYTF. CDR3 nucleotide sequence: TGTGCCAGCAGCCTTGGCGGGAGGTTGGGCTACACCTTC.